The sample holds many counts of the clone carrying this T cell receptor beta chain. These data are taken from a study of tumor-infiltrating lymphocytes in primary liver carcinoma. Unsorted whole blood supplied the RNA, and germline DNA was extracted too. At sampling, these chronic HBV carriers had received no treatment. TCR beta cDNA was reverse-transcribed from about 500 ng of total RNA. The reaction used a constant-region primer and ProtoScript II reverse transcriptase. Sequencing libraries for TCR beta derived from three nested multiplex PCR rounds that used slightly modified ARM-PCR. TRBV1-TRBV30 forward primers paired with a C-beta reverse primer drove the first two PCR rounds, about 9 cycles each. In TCRdb, the multiplex PCR reads were re-called with MiXCR into one record per CDR3 protein. The sample contains some 180,000 distinct CDR3 sequences, 50% to 75% of which appear only once. CDR1 SGHAT and CDR2 FQNNGV come from the germline V gene. The CDR3 sequence is 17 residues long. The V segment lost 3 bases and the J segment 5 bases; nucleotides outside the gene matches: 13.

The receptor was derived from a man in his forties or fifties with primary liver carcinoma and hepatitis B virus infection. The chain uses TRBV11-2 and TRBJ2-3, with 8 bases identical to TRBD2. Sequenced material: peripheral blood. The CDR3: CASSFRSGGLYGDTQYF. The CDR3 nucleotides are TGTGCCAGCAGCTTCCGTTCGGGGGGGTTGTACGGAGATACGCAGTATTTT.